This T cell receptor beta chain stems from a study of beta chain features in type 1 diabetes. Study results and limitations: Type 1 diabetes patients had moderately but significantly shorter TCRB CDR3s in all four CD4+ subsets.

As for this clone: Its antigen is still unknown.

Every bit of the isolated RNA underwent reverse transcription, so sequencing read expressed TCRB transcripts. The assay was immunoSEQ multiplex PCR, and TCRdb's table has in-frame clones only and misses some. The table shows roughly 400,000 clones, with over 9% occurring only once. V lost 4 bases and J 6 bases, leaving 16 bases between the germline ends. Germline CDR1 SGHRS, CDR2 YFSETQ. The CDR3 covers 15 residues. The sample consisted of central memory CD4+ T cells from blood. The receptor's source is a man younger than 45 with type 1 diabetes. The chain employs TRBV5-1 and TRBJ2-2; D may be TRBD1 (6 bases). CDR3 sequence: CASSPGAGTAGELFF. The CDR3 DNA reads as TGCGCCAGCAGCCCAGGGGCAGGGACGGCCGGGGAGCTGTTTTTT.